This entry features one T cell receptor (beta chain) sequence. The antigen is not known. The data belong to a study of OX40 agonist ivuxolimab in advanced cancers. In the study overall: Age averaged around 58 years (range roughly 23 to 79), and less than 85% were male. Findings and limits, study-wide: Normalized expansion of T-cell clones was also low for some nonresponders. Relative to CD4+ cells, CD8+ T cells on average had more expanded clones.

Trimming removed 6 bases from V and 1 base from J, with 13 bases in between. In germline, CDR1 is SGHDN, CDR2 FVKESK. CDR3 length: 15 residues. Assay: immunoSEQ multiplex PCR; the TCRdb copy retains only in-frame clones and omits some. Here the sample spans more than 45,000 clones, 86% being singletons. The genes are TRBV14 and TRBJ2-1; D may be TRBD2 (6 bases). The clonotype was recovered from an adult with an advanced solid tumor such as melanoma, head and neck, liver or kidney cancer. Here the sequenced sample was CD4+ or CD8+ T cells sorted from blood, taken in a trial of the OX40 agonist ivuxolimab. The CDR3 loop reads CASSPAGGSYNEQFF. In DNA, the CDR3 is TGTGCCAGCAGTCCGGCCGGGGGATCCTACAATGAGCAGTTCTTC.